The 15 T cell receptor beta chains reported below all come from one sample, sequenced in a study of yellow fever vaccine responses in identical twins (dated by TCRdb to 2016 to 2018). Libraries came from RT-PCR. Sequencing instrument: Illumina HiSeq 2500. Starting from the raw public reads, TCRdb applied fastp trimming at Q25, assembled clones with MiXCR and retained in-frame beta chains. Rows are unified per CDR3 protein, each entry keeping the most common DNA and genes. Within this sample are some 20,000 distinct CDR3 sequences, with around four fifths of them counted one time only. About 5% of the sample comes from the top ten. The sequencing here drew on T cells from blood (PBMCs), unsorted or a sorted subset (not recorded which), taken before or after yellow fever vaccination (not recorded which). Source of these receptors: a young woman who received the yellow fever vaccine. Donor details come from another sample of the same person, matched by shared clones.

The chain employs TRBV29-1 and TRBJ1-6; D is possibly TRBD1 (5 bases). The CDR3 runs 13 residues. The ends were cut back, 5 bases at V and 3 bases at J, with 8 bases in the middle. Per the germline V gene, CDR1 is SQVTM and CDR2 is ANQGSEA. CDR3 region: CSVSGDYNSPLHF. CDR3 nucleotide sequence: TGCAGCGTTTCGGGGGACTATAATTCACCCCTCCACTTT.

V gene TRBV6-1 combines with J gene TRBJ1-5; 9 bases are shared with TRBD1. V dropped 6 bases and J dropped 0; count of bases not matched to a gene: 12. CDR1 is MNHNS and CDR2 is SASEGT in the germline V gene. The CDR3 runs to 18 residues. The chain's CDR3 is CASRGSGQGPYSNQPQHF. The CDR3 DNA follows: TGTGCCAGCAGAGGATCGGGACAGGGACCCTATAGCAATCAGCCCCAGCATTTT.

The rearrangement joins TRBV12-3 or TRBV12-4 to TRBJ1-4, with D tentatively TRBD1 (5 bases). CDR3 length equals 14 residues. V was clipped by 5 bases and J by 4 bases, with 11 bases between them. CDR3 amino acids: CASSIGRGNEKLFF. As DNA, the CDR3 is TGTGCCAGCAGTATAGGGAGGGGTAATGAAAAACTGTTTTTT.

This clonotype is a singleton in its sample. The CDR3 loop reads CASRPSRAYEQYF. The CDR3 nucleotides read TGTGCCAGCAGACCAAGTAGGGCCTACGAGCAGTACTTC. The chain has TRBV11-2 and TRBJ2-7; D remains unclear. Germline CDR1 SGHAT, CDR2 FQNNGV. This CDR3 spans 13 amino acids. Trimming left V 6 bases short and J 2 bases short, with 11 bases between.

The rearrangement uses TRBV28 and TRBJ2-3, with TRBD1 matching 8 bases. The J segment lost 2 bases and the V segment lost 3 bases, leaving 1 base of the junction unmatched. The CDR3 is made up of 14 amino acids. Looked up from germline, CDR1 is MDHEN and CDR2 is SYDVKM. Here the CDR3 reads CASSLTGATDTQYF. The CDR3 DNA sequence: TGTGCCAGCAGTTTGACAGGGGCCACAGATACGCAGTATTTT.

V usage is TRBV7-7 and J usage is TRBJ2-3; TRBD1 is a possible D gene (5 bases). The V end lost 2 bases, the J end lost 0 bases, and 9 bases lay between the germline ends. In germline, CDR1 is SSHAT, CDR2 FNYEAQ (reference sequence). CDR3 size: 15 residues. The chain's CDR3 is CASSLSPGSTDTQYF. In nucleotides, the CDR3 is TGTGCCAGCAGCTTATCACCAGGGAGCACAGATACGCAGTATTTT.

The chain recombines TRBV29-1 with TRBJ2-1, with 8 bases fitting TRBD2. V lost 3 bases to trimming and J lost 6 bases; unmatched junction nucleotides: 7. This CDR3 contains 14 residues. Germline V gives CDR1 SQVTM, CDR2 ANQGSEA. The CDR3 region has the DNA TGCAGCGTTGAGTATGGCAGCGGGAGCAATGAGCAGTTCTTC. It translates to CSVEYGSGSNEQFF.

This clonotype was counted a few times. The rearrangement joins TRBV29-1 to TRBJ2-7; D is possibly TRBD1 or TRBD2 (7 bases each). Germline assignment: CDR1 SQVTM and CDR2 ANQGSEA. V gave up 1 base and J gave up 1 base, with 11 bases separating them. The CDR3 is 14 amino acids. This CDR3 reads CSVEAGGGSYEQYF. CDR3 DNA sequence: TGCAGCGTTGAAGCAGGGGGGGGTTCCTACGAGCAGTACTTC.

CDR3 nucleotide sequence: TGCGCCAGCAGCTTAGGGACAGGGGTTTTGAACACTGAAGCTTTCTTT. Protein product: CASSLGTGVLNTEAFF. This chain joins TRBV5-1 and TRBJ1-1, with 10 bases identical to TRBD1. With V trimmed by 2 bases and J by 0 bases, 4 bases remained unmatched. Per germline, CDR1 SGHRS and CDR2 YFSETQ. The CDR3 has 16 amino acids.

V usage is TRBV29-1 and J usage is TRBJ1-1; no definite D call. Germline values: CDR1 SQVTM, CDR2 ANQGSEA. Trimming left V 5 bases short and J 4 bases short, with 5 bases between. The CDR3 is made up of 10 amino acids. CDR3 protein: CSVKGTEAFF. CDR3 DNA sequence: TGCAGCGTTAAGGGCACTGAAGCTTTCTTT.

J is TRBJ2-2 and V is TRBV6-2 or TRBV6-3; D is perhaps TRBD2 (6 bases). The CDR3 consists of 18 residues. Germline CDR1 and CDR2: MNHEY and SVGEGT. The V end was cut by 0 bases, the J end by 2 bases, with 16 bases between. Here the CDR3 reads CASSYSSWGETNTGELFF. CDR3 bases: TGTGCCAGCAGTTACTCTTCTTGGGGGGAGACAAACACCGGGGAGCTGTTTTTT.

V usage is TRBV3-1 and J usage is TRBJ2-7, with D possibly being TRBD1 (6 bases). Germline V lookup: CDR1 LGHDT, CDR2 YNNKEL (reference sequence). CDR3 length equals 14 residues. V was clipped by 0 bases and J by 0 bases, with 6 bases between them. This CDR3 is CASSQEGGSYEQYF. CDR3 bases: TGTGCCAGCAGCCAAGAAGGGGGCTCCTACGAGCAGTACTTC.

This rearrangement joins TRBV12-3 or TRBV12-4 to TRBJ1-2; 7 bases line up with TRBD1. With 8 bases clipped from V and 4 bases from J, the junction kept 10 bases outside the gene matches. The CDR3 is 14 amino acids. This CDR3 is CASARIGGFYGYTF. In nucleotides, the CDR3 is TGTGCCAGCGCCCGGATAGGGGGCTTCTATGGCTACACCTTC.

This clonotype was recorded only once. The chain is built from TRBV18 and TRBJ1-1, with D possibly being TRBD1 (5 bases). Germline values: CDR1 KGHSH, CDR2 LQKENI. V was cut by 1 base and J by 1 base, with 10 bases left in between. The CDR3 runs to 15 residues. CDR3 amino acids: CASSPQIDRNTEAFF. The CDR3 DNA reads TGTGCCAGCTCACCACAGATTGACAGGAACACTGAAGCTTTCTTT. Drawing the rest from reference TRBV18 and TRBJ1-1, the complete variable domain is NAGVMQNPRHLVRRRGQEARLRCSPMKGHSHVYWYRQLPEEGLKFMVYLQKENIIDESGMPKERFSAEFPKEGPSILRIQQVVRGDSAAYFCASSPQIDRNTEAFFGQGTRLTVV.

The V call is TRBV6-5, the J call TRBJ2-2, with D perhaps matching TRBD1 (5 bases). The CDR3 is 15 amino acids. Germline values: CDR1 MNHEY, CDR2 SVGAGI. Between the trimmed V and J ends, which lost 0 bases and 4 bases, there was a span of 9 bases. CDR3 sequence reads: CASSYSSGITGELFF. Here the CDR3 DNA reads TGTGCCAGCAGTTACTCGTCAGGGATCACCGGGGAGCTGTTTTTT.